This T cell receptor beta chain derives from a study of CD8 T cells in ankylosing spondylitis. Study-level points and caveats: Characteristic, it appeared, of ankylosing spondylitis blood was a TCR beta motif of about eight highly homologous variants.

Germline V gene data show CDR1 as MDHEN and CDR2 as SYDVKM. CDR3 size: 14 residues. J lost 5 bases, V lost 3 bases, and 6 bases had no gene match. Of note for this clonotype: Its target is not known.

TCRdb reprocessed the 5' RACE reads via MiXCR and lists one record per CDR3 protein. The sample yields about 360,000 distinct CDR3 sequences, roughly 20% seen once. The chain recombines TRBV28 with TRBJ2-5; TRBD2 matches 7 bases. The TCR sequence derives from a male donor with ankylosing spondylitis or in good health (not recorded which). Sequencing input: blood, either unsorted or a sorted T cell fraction (not recorded which). The CDR3 sequence is CASSFQAGGETQYF. The CDR3 nucleotides are TGTGCCAGCAGTTTCCAGGCCGGGGGGGAGACCCAGTACTTC.